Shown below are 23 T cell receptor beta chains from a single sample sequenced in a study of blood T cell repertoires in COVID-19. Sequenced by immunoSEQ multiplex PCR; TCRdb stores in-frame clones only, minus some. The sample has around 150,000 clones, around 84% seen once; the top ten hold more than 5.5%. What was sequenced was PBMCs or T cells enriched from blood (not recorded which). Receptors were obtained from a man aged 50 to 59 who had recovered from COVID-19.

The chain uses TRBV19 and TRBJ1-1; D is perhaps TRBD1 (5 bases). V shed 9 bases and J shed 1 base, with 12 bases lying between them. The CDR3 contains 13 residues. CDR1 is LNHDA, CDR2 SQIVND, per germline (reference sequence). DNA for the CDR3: TGTGCCAGCACAAGCGGGGGGAACACTGAAGCTTTCTTT. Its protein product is CASTSGGNTEAFF.

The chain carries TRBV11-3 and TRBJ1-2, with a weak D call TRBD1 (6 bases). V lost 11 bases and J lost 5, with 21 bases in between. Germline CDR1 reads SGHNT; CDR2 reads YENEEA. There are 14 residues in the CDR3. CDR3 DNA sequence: TGTGCCGGCTTTTGGGACACCGAAGGATATGGCTACACCTTC. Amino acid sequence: CAGFWDTEGYGYTF.

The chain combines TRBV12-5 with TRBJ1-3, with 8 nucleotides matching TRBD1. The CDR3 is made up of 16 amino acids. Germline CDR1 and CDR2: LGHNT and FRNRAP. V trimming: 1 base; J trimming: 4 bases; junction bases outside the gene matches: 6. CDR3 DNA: TGTGCTAGTGGTTTGGCCCCGACAGGGGTCGGAAACACCATATATTTT. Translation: CASGLAPTGVGNTIYF.

CDR3 DNA: TGTGCCAGCAGCTTAGGGCAGATCAGCTCCTACAATGAGCAGTTCTTC. This sequence encodes CASSLGQISSYNEQFF. J is TRBJ2-1 and V is TRBV11-1; no clear D gene. The germline V gene encodes CDR1 SGHAT and CDR2 FQDESV (reference sequence). The V end lost 1 base, the J end lost 0 bases, and 10 bases lay between the germline ends. The CDR3 spans 16 residues.

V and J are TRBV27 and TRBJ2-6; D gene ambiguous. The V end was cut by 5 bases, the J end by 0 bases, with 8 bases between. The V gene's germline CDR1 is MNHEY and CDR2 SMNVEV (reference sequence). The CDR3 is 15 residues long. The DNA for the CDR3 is TGTGCCAGCAGTGATACACCCTCTGGGGCCAACGTCCTGACTTTC. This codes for CASSDTPSGANVLTF.

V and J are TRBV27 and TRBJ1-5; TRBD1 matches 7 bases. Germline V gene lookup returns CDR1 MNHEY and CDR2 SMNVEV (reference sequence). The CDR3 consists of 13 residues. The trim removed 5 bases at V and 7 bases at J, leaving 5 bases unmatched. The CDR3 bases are TGTGCCAGCAGTGTGACAGGGCGCCAGCCCCAGCATTTT. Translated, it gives CASSVTGRQPQHF.

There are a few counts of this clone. For the CDR3, the DNA is TGTGCCAGCAGCTTAGGGACAGACTTTTCACCCCTCCACTTT. Translating it yields CASSLGTDFSPLHF. The chain has TRBV11-1 and TRBJ1-6; possible D gene TRBD1, 6 bases. Germline lookup yields CDR1 SGHAT and CDR2 FQDESV (reference sequence). CDR3 length: 14 residues. The V end lost 1 base, the J end lost 9 bases, and 10 bases lay between the germline ends.

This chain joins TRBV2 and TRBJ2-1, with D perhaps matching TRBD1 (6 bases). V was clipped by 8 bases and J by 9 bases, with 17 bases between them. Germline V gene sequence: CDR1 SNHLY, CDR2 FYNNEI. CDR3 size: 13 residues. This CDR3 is CASGYRQAGEQFF. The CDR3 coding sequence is TGTGCCAGCGGCTACCGACAGGCGGGTGAGCAGTTCTTC. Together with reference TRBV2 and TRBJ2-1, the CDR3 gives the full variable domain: EPEVTQTPSHQVTQMGQEVILRCVPISNHLYFYWYRQILGQKVEFLVSFYNNEISEKSEIFDDQFSVERPDGSNFTLKIRSTKLEDSAMYFCASGYRQAGEQFFGPGTRLTVL.

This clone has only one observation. CDR3 protein: CASSPPREGDEKLFF. CDR3 DNA sequence: TGTGCCAGTAGCCCTCCCAGGGAAGGGGATGAAAAACTGTTTTTT. V usage is TRBV19 and J usage is TRBJ1-4; possibly TRBD1 for D (5 bases). The CDR3 spans 15 residues. Germline V gene sequence: CDR1 LNHDA, CDR2 SQIVND (reference sequence). Between the trimmed V and J ends, which lost 6 bases and 6 bases, there was a span of 17 bases.

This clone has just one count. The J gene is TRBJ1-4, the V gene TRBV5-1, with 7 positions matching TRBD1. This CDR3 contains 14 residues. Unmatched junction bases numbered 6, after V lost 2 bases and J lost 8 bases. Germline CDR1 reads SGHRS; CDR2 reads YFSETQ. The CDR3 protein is CASSLGGPWEKLFF. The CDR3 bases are TGCGCCAGCAGCTTAGGGGGCCCGTGGGAAAAACTGTTTTTT.

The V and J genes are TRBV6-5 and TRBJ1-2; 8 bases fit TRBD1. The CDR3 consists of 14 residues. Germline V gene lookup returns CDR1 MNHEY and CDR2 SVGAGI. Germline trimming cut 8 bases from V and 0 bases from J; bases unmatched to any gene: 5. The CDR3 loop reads CASVTDRANYGYTF. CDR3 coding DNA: TGTGCCAGCGTAACGGACAGGGCTAACTATGGCTACACCTTC.

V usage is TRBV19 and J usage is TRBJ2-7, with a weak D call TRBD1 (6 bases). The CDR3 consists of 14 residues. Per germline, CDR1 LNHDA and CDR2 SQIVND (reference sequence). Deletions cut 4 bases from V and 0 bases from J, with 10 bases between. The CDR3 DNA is TGTGCCAGTAGTAGGGACACCCACTCCTACGAGCAGTACTTC. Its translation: CASSRDTHSYEQYF.

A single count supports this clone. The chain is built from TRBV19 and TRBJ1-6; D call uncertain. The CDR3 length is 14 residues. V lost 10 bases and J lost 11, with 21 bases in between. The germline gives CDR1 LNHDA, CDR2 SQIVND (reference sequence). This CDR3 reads CATSRSPQMTPLHF. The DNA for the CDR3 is TGTGCCACCTCAAGGAGTCCGCAGATGACACCCCTCCACTTT.

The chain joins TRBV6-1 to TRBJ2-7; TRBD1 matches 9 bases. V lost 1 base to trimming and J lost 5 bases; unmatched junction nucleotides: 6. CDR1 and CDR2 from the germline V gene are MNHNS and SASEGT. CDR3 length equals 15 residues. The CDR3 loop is CASSEGGTGSNEQYF. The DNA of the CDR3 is TGTGCCAGCAGTGAAGGCGGGACAGGGTCCAACGAGCAGTACTTC.

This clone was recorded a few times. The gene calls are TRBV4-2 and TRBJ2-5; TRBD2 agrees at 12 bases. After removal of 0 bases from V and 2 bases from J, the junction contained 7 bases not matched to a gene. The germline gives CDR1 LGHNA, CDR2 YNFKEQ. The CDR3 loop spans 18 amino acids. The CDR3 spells CASSQDLAGGRAQETQYF. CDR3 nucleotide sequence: TGTGCCAGCAGCCAAGACCTAGCGGGGGGGCGGGCGCAAGAGACCCAGTACTTC.

CDR3 residues: CASSLTSIYEQYF. For the CDR3, the DNA is TGTGCCAGCAGCTTGACATCGATTTACGAGCAGTACTTC. The V gene is TRBV7-9, the J gene TRBJ2-7, with unresolved D. The V end lost 3 bases, the J end lost 4 bases, and 10 bases lay between the germline ends. Germline V gene data show CDR1 as SEHNR and CDR2 as FQNEAQ (reference sequence). This CDR3 has 13 residues.

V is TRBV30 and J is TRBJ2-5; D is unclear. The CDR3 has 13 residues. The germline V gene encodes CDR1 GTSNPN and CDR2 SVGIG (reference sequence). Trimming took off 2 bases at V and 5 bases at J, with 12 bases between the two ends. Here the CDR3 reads CAWSLGLPETQYF. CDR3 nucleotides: TGTGCCTGGAGTCTCGGTCTACCGGAGACCCAGTACTTC.

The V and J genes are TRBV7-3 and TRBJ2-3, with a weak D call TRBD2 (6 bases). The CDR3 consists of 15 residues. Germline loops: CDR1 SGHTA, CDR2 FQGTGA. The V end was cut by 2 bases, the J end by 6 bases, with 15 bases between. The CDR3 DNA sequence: TGTGCCAGCAGCTTAGGCGGGGCCCGGAGCGATACGCAGTATTTT. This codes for CASSLGGARSDTQYF.

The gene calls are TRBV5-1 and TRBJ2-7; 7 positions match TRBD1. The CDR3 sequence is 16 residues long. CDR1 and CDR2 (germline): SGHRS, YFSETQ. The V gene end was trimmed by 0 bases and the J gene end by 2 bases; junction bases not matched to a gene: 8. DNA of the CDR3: TGCGCCAGCAGCTTGGATCGGACAGGACGGACCTACGAGCAGTACTTC. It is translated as CASSLDRTGRTYEQYF. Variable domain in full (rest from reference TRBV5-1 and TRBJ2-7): KAGVTQTPRYLIKTRGQQVTLSCSPISGHRSVSWYQQTPGQGLQFLFEYFSETQRNKGNFPGRFSGRQFSNSRSEMNVSTLELGDSALYLCASSLDRTGRTYEQYFGPGTRLTVT.

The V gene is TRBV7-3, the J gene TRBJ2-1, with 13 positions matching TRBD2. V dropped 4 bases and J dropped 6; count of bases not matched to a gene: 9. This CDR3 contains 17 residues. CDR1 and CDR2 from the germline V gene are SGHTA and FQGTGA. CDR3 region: CASSSATSGGFGNEQFF. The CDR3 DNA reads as TGTGCCAGCAGCTCGGCGACTAGCGGGGGGTTCGGCAATGAGCAGTTCTTC.

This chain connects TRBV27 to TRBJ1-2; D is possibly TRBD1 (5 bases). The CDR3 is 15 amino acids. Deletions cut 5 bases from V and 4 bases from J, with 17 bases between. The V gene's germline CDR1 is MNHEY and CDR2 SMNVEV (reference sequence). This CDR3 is CASSGVGAVSYGYTF. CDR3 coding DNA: TGTGCCAGCAGTGGCGTAGGGGCGGTTAGCTATGGCTACACCTTC.

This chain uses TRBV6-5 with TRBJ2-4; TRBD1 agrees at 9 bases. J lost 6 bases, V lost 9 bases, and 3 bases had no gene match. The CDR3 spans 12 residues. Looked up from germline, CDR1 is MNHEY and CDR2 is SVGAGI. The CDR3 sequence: CASGTGTNIQYF. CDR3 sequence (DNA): TGTGCCAGTGGGACAGGGACAAACATTCAGTACTTC.

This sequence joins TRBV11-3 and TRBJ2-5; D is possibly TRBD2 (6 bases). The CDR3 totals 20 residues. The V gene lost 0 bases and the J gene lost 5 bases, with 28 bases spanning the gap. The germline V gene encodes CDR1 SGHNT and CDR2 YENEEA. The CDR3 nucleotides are TGTGCCAGCAGCTTAGACCACTGGGGGGACGGGTCCGTCGGACCGGAGACCCAGTACTTC. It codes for CASSLDHWGDGSVGPETQYF.